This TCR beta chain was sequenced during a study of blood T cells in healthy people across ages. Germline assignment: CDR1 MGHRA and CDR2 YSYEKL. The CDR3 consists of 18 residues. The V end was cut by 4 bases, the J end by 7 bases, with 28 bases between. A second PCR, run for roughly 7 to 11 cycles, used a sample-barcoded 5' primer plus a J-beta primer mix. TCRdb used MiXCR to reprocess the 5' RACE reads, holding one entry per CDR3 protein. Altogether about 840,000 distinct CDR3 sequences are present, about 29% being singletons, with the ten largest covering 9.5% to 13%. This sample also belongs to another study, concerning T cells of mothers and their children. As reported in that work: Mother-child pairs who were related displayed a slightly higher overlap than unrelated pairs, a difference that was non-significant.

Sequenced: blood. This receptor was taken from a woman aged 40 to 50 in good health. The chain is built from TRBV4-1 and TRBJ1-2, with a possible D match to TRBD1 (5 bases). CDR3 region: CASSLRGTVEDTTGGYTF. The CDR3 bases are TGCGCCAGCAGCCTAAGAGGGACTGTGGAGGATACGACTGGTGGCTACACCTTC.